The rows below give T cell receptor beta chains drawn from one sample of a study of blood T cell repertoires in COVID-19. The assay was immunoSEQ multiplex PCR, and TCRdb's table has in-frame clones only and misses some. This table has hundreds of thousands of clones, 90% appearing once. The specimen was PBMCs or T cells enriched from blood (not recorded which). These receptors were collected from a man in his fifties or sixties who had been exposed to COVID-19. Both conserved end residues are part of each CDR3. D genes are given only for firm matches.

d_call cdr3_length v_call cdr3_aa
TRBD1 15 TRBV7-9 CASSLGTGRYYGYTF
NA 14 TRBV6-5 CASSLQGLSTEAFF
NA 12 TRBV20-1 CSASKGADTQYF
NA 16 TRBV27 CASSSAPGAARTEAFF
TRBD1 14 TRBV2 CASSSRGLSQPQHF
NA 15 TRBV25-1 CASSEWRGGQETQYF
NA 16 TRBV5-1 CASSLVSGDSGNTIYF
TRBD1 15 TRBV11-2 CASSQRQGVGYGYTF
NA 14 TRBV2 CASGRITENSPLHF
TRBD2 15 TRBV3-1/TRBV3-2 CASSHGTSGPGELFF
NA 14 TRBV3-1/TRBV3-2 CASSQGNSNQPQHF
TRBD2 13 TRBV12-3/TRBV12-4 CASSLLADNEQFF
TRBD2 14 TRBV6-5 CASTPSGAYNEQFF
NA 13 TRBV27 CASSSTGFYGYTF
TRBD1 17 TRBV19 CASSILPGQGAHRPQHF
NA 16 TRBV10-3 CAISENRGAGANVLTF
NA 12 TRBV10-3 CAIQGTADTIYF